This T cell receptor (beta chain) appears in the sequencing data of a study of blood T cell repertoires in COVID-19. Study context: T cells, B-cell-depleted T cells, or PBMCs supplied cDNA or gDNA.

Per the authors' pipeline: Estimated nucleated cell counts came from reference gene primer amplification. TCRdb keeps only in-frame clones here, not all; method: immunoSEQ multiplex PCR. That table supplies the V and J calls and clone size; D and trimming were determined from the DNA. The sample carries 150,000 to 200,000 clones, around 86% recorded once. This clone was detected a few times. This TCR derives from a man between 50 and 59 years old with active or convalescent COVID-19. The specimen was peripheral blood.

This CDR3 is CASSSGLLPSSYEQYF. CDR3 coding DNA: TGTGCCAGCAGCTCAGGACTTCTACCCAGCTCCTACGAGCAGTACTTC. The chain combines TRBV4-2 with TRBJ2-7; tentatively, D is TRBD2 (5 bases). The length of the CDR3 is 16 residues. Per germline, CDR1 LGHNA and CDR2 YNFKEQ. V lost 5 bases, J lost 0 bases, and 17 bases lay in between.